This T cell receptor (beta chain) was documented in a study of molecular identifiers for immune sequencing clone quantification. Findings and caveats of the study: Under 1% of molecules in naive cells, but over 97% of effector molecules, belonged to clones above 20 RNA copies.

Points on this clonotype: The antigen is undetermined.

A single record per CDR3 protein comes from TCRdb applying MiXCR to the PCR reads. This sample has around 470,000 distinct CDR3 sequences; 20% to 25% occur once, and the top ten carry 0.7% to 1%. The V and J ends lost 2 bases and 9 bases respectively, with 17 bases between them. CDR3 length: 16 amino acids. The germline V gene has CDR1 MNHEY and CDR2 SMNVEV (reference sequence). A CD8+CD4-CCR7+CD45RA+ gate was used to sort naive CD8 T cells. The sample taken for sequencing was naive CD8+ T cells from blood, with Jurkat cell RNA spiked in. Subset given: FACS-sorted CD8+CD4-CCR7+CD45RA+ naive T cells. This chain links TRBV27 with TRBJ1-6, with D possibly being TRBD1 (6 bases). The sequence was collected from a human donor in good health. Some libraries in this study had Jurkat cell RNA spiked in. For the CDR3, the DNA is TGTGCCAGCAGTTTAACTTTGGCAGGGGTACGTTCACCCCTCCACTTT. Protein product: CASSLTLAGVRSPLHF.